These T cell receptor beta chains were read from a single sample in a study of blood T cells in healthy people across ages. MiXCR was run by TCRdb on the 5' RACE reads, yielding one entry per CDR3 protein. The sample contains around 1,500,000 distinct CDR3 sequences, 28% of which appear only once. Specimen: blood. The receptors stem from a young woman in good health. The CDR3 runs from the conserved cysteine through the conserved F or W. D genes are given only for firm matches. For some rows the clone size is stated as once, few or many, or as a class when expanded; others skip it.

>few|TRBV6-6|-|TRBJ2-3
TGTGCCAGCAGTTACCGCACTAGAGGGGCCACAGATACGCAGTATTTT
CASSYRTRGATDTQYF
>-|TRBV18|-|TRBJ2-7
TGTGCCAGCTCACCCTCGGGGGCCAACTACGAGCAGTACTTC
CASSPSGANYEQYF
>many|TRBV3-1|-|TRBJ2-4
TGTGCCAGCAGCCCCCGCTCTGGCATTCAGTACTTC
CASSPRSGIQYF
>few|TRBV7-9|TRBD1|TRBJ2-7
TGTGCCAGCAGCTTAGGGGGGACAGGCGCTACCTACGAGCAGTACTTC
CASSLGGTGATYEQYF
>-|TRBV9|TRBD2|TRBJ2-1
TGTGCCAGCAGCGCGGGACTAGGTTCCTACAATGAGCAGGTCTTC
CASSAGLGSYNEQVF
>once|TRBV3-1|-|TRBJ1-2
TGTGCCGGCAGCCCAGGACAGATTCGAGAAGACTACACCTTC
CAGSPGQIREDYTF
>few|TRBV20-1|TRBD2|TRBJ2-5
TGCAGTGCTCGAGAAGCGGGGGGACAAGAGACCCAGTACTTC
CSAREAGGQETQYF
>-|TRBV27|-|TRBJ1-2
TGTGCCAGCAGTTTGGGCGCAGGAAGCCCGTATGGCTACACCTTC
CASSLGAGSPYGYTF
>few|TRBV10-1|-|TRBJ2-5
TGCGCCAGCAGTGTCGGCGACCAAGAGACCCAGTACTTC
CASSVGDQETQYF
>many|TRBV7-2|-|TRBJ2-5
TGTGCCAGCAGCTTTTCAGGACTCCAAGAGACCCAGTACTTC
CASSFSGLQETQYF
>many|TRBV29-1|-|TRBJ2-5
TGCAGCGTTTCCAGCGGAGAAGAGACCCAGTACTTC
CSVSSGEETQYF
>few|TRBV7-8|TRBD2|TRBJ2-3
TGTGCCAGCAGCCCGACTGGATCCGCGTGGGCGGGAGGTGCAGATACGCAGTATTTT
CASSPTGSAWAGGADTQYF
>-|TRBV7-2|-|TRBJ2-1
TGTGCCAGCAGCTCATACCGAAATGAGCAGTTCTTC
CASSSYRNEQFF
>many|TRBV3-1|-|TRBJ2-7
TGTGCCAGCAGCCGAGCACAGCGCACCTACGAGCAGTACTTC
CASSRAQRTYEQYF
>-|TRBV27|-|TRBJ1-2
TGTGCCAGCAGTTTAAACCCGAACTATGGCTACACCTTC
CASSLNPNYGYTF
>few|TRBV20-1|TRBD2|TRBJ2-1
TGCAGTGCTAACCTACTAGCGGTCTACAATGAGCAGTTCTTC
CSANLLAVYNEQFF
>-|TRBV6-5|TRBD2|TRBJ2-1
TGTGCCAGCAGTTACGGCGGGAGCAATGAGCAGTTCTTC
CASSYGGSNEQFF
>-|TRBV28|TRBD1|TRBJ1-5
TGTGCCAGCAGGGGACAGGGTACGTGGAGCAATCAGCCCCAGCATTTT
CASRGQGTWSNQPQHF
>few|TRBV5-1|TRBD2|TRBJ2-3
TGCGCCAGCAGTTACAATCCTAGCGGGGGGGATACGCAGTATTTT
CASSYNPSGGDTQYF
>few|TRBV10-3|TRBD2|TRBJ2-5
TGTGCCATCAGTGAGTCGATCGGGGGGGGAGAGACCCAGTACTTC
CAISESIGGGETQYF
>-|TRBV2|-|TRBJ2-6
TGTGCCAGCGAACTCGGGAATGCTGGGGCCAACGTCCTGACTTTC
CASELGNAGANVLTF
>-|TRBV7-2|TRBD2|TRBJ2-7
TGTGCCAGCAGCTTAGCCCTTAGCGGGGCCACCTACGAGCAGTACTTC
CASSLALSGATYEQYF
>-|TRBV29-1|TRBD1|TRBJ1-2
TGCAGCGTTTTCCGGGACAGCCTAAGTGGAGGATATGGCTACACCTTC
CSVFRDSLSGGYGYTF
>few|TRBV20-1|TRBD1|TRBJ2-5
TGCAGTGCTGGGATAGGGGGCCTCGGTCAAGAGACCCAGTACTTC
CSAGIGGLGQETQYF
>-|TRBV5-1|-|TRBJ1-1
TGCGCCAGCAGCTTACCGACAGTGACGAACACTGAAGCTTTCTTT
CASSLPTVTNTEAFF
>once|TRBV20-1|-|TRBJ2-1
TGCAGTGCTAGTGCCGGCTCAGTAGAATACAATGAGCAGTTCTTC
CSASAGSVEYNEQFF
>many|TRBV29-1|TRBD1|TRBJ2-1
TGCAGCGTTGAAGCCACCGGGACAGGGGGCGCGTTAGGGGGGGATGAGCAGTTCTTC
CSVEATGTGGALGGDEQFF
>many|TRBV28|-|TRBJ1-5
TGTGCCAGCAGTTTAGCGGGTTTCGGCAATCAGCCCCAGCATTTT
CASSLAGFGNQPQHF
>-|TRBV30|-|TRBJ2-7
TGTGCCTGGAGTGGCCTGGACAGTCTCCTGAGGGGCGAGCAGTACTTC
CAWSGLDSLLRGEQYF
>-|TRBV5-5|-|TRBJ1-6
TGTGCCAGCAGCTTAGACTGGAGCTCCTATAATTCACCCCTCCACTTT
CASSLDWSSYNSPLHF
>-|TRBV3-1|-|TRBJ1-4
TGTGCCAGCAGCCAAGGAATCATGGGGTTGCTTGAAAAACGGTTTTTT
CASSQGIMGLLEKRFF
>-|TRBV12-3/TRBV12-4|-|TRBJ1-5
TGTGCCAGCAAGGAGCCAACTGGGAATCAGCCCCAGCATTTT
CASKEPTGNQPQHF
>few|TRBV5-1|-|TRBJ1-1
TGCGCCAGCAGCCGCTCACAGGGTAGTACTGAAGCTTTCTTT
CASSRSQGSTEAFF
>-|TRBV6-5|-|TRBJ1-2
TGTGCCAGCAGTTACTCTTTGACGGACGCTGGACACACCTTC
CASSYSLTDAGHTF
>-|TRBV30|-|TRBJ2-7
TGTGCCTGGGCAGGGATCACCTACGAGCAGTACTTC
CAWAGITYEQYF